These 2 T cell receptor beta chains were sequenced from one sample in a study of tumor and adjacent non-tumor tissue in lung cancer. This sample's RNA came from whole unsorted tissue. A modified ARM-PCR protocol with three rounds of nested PCR amplified TCRbeta. TCRdb analysed the multiplex PCR reads with MiXCR anew, one entry per CDR3 protein. Here the sample spans about 110,000 distinct CDR3 sequences, approximately 84% being singletons. Sequencing used lung tumor tissue. Receptor source: a man between 65 and 85 years old with non-small cell lung cancer.

Details on this clonotype: The DNA is omitted, as the CDR3 cannot be located on it reliably, and the CDR3 follows TCRdb's listing. V gene TRBV4-1 combines with J gene TRBJ2-2; TRBD1 reflects the table's D call only, with no check against the DNA. The CDR3 is 15 amino acids long, termini counted. CDR1 is MGHRA and CDR2 is YSYEKL in the germline V gene. The CDR3 sequence: CASRSDRRTPGSCFF.

Turning to this clonotype: The CDR3 ends on some other residue instead of the conserved phenylalanine or tryptophan, so this is likely a read error. The chain couples TRBV29-1 to TRBJ1-2; unclear D gene. CDR1 and CDR2 from the germline V gene are SQVTM and ANQGSEA. There are 13 residues in the CDR3. CDR3 sequence reads: CSVLHTGAYSYTV. In DNA form, the CDR3 reads TGCAGCGTTCTCCACACGGGAGCCTATAGCTACACCGTC.